These 11 T cell receptor beta chains share one sample of origin, sequenced in a study of cytomegalovirus exposure and HLA in healthy donors. The PCR had 60 Vbeta and 13 Jbeta primers. Method: immunoSEQ multiplex PCR; TCRdb's copy keeps in-frame clones and lacks some. The sample has approximately 190,000 clones; around four fifths are singletons. Sequences were obtained from PBMCs. Receptor source: a woman aged 45-59 years in good health and CMV-seropositive.

This clone was detected many times. The V gene is TRBV2, the J gene TRBJ2-5; 8 positions match TRBD2. The CDR3 extends over 14 amino acids. The germline V gene has CDR1 SNHLY and CDR2 FYNNEI. V trimming: 8 bases; J trimming: 9 bases; junction bases outside the gene matches: 14. CDR3 residues: CASVWRGAGGSQYF. CDR3 sequence (DNA): TGTGCCAGCGTTTGGCGGGGGGCCGGTGGGTCCCAGTACTTC.

The CDR3 DNA is TGTGCCAGCAGTGACGGGACAGGGGCCATATATGGCTACACCTTC. This sequence encodes CASSDGTGAIYGYTF. V is TRBV6-1 and J is TRBJ1-2, with TRBD1 matching over 10 bases. The trim removed 3 bases at V and 5 bases at J, leaving 6 bases unmatched. CDR1 and CDR2 from the germline V gene are MNHNS and SASEGT. The CDR3 has 15 residues.

V gene TRBV6-5 combines with J gene TRBJ1-1, with 8 bases identical to TRBD1. CDR1 is MNHEY, CDR2 SVGAGI, per germline. This CDR3 has 15 residues. V trimming: 4 bases; J trimming: 4 bases; junction bases outside the gene matches: 8. The CDR3 is CASSSRDRRSTEAFF. CDR3 nucleotides: TGTGCCAGCAGTTCACGGGACAGGAGGTCCACTGAAGCTTTCTTT.

V and J are TRBV6-5 and TRBJ2-2, with TRBD2 matching over 8 bases. V was pared by 4 bases and J by 6 bases, with 7 bases of the junction left unmatched. Per germline, CDR1 MNHEY and CDR2 SVGAGI. The CDR3 is 15 amino acids. The CDR3 nucleotides are TGTGCCAGCAGTTCAATTAGCGGGGCCCCCGGGGAGCTGTTTTTT. The encoded protein is CASSSISGAPGELFF.

The rearrangement uses TRBV28 and TRBJ2-7; 7 bases agree with TRBD2. This CDR3 is built from 13 residues. After removal of 5 bases from V and 7 bases from J, the junction contained 8 bases not matched to a gene. The germline gives CDR1 MDHEN, CDR2 SYDVKM. CDR3 loop: CASSRRAGEEQYF. In DNA, the CDR3 is TGTGCCAGCAGTCGCCGTGCGGGGGAAGAGCAGTACTTC.

This chain joins TRBV6-1 and TRBJ2-2; possible D gene TRBD2, 6 bases. The CDR3 sequence is 17 residues long. The V gene's germline CDR1 is MNHNS and CDR2 SASEGT. V was pared by 4 bases and J by 7 bases, with 22 bases between. Written as DNA, the CDR3 is TGTGCCAGCAGTGTCCCGCGGAGGGCCCTATCGGGCGGGGAGCTGTTTTTT. Protein product: CASSVPRRALSGGELFF.

This rearrangement joins TRBV4-1 to TRBJ1-3; a possible D gene is TRBD1 (5 bases). The germline gives CDR1 MGHRA, CDR2 YSYEKL. V was pared by 0 bases and J by 2 bases, with 8 bases between. The CDR3 consists of 15 residues. CDR3 residues: CASSQDPGAGNTIYF. The DNA for the CDR3 is TGCGCCAGCAGCCAAGACCCGGGGGCTGGAAACACCATATATTTT.

The chain recombines TRBV6-6 with TRBJ1-2; D is perhaps TRBD1 (5 bases). The V end was cut by 6 bases, the J end by 5 bases, with 10 bases between. There are 12 residues in the CDR3. Germline lookup yields CDR1 MNHNY and CDR2 SVGAGI (reference sequence). CDR3 protein: CASSPGGYGYTF. The CDR3 nucleotides are TGTGCCAGCAGCCCCGGGGGGTATGGCTACACCTTC.

Note on this clone: The identical CDR3 is also encoded by other nucleotide sequences in the sample. The chain joins TRBV29-1 to TRBJ1-2; D is perhaps TRBD1 (6 bases). The germline CDR1 and CDR2 sequences are SQVTM and ANQGSEA. The V end lost 3 bases, the J end lost 4 bases, and 9 bases lay between the germline ends. CDR3 length equals 12 residues. The CDR3 DNA sequence: TGCAGCGTTGATTTAGGGGGCTATGGCTACACCTTC. Its translation is CSVDLGGYGYTF.

This rearrangement joins TRBV5-1 to TRBJ1-1; tentatively, D is TRBD1 (5 bases). V was cut by 7 bases and J by 3 bases, with 19 bases left in between. The CDR3 is 15 amino acids. The germline V gene encodes CDR1 SGHRS and CDR2 YFSETQ. The CDR3 loop is CASLRGGLGDTEAFF. The CDR3, as DNA: TGCGCCAGCCTTAGGGGTGGCTTAGGGGACACTGAAGCTTTCTTT.

The J gene is TRBJ2-3, the V gene TRBV6-5, with D possibly TRBD2 on 5 matching bases. Germline CDR1 reads MNHEY; CDR2 reads SVGAGI. The CDR3 is made up of 14 amino acids. V was cut by 3 bases and J by 1 base, with 8 bases left in between. Here the CDR3 reads CASSYFGGTDTQYF. CDR3 nucleotide sequence: TGTGCCAGCAGTTATTTCGGGGGCACAGATACGCAGTATTTT.